This TCR beta chain stems from a study of blood T cell repertoires in COVID-19. As for the study in general: T cells, B-cell-depleted T cells, or PBMCs supplied cDNA or gDNA.

Trimming stripped 1 base from V and 6 bases from J, with 13 bases between. Germline V gives CDR1 SGHVS, CDR2 FQNEAQ. The length of the CDR3 is 14 residues. The count of this clone is one. The repertoire was sequenced with immunoSEQ multiplex PCR; TCRdb's copy has only in-frame clones and lacks some. The sample includes around 400,000 clones, roughly 90% of them seen just once. Sequencing was done on a sample of peripheral blood. The chain employs TRBV7-8 and TRBJ2-7, with D possibly TRBD2 on 7 matching bases. The receptor was derived from a man aged 35-49 years with acute or convalescent COVID-19. CDR3 nucleotide sequence: TGTGCCAGCAGCTTAGTCGGGGGCGGGGGCGAGCAGTACTTC. This translates into CASSLVGGGGEQYF.